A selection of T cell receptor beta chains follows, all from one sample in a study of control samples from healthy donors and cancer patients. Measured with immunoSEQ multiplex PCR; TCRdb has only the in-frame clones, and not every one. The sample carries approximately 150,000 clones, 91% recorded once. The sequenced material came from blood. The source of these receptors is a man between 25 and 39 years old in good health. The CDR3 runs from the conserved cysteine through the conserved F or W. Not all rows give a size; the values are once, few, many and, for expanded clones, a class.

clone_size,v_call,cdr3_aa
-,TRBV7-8,CASSLVSFRDEQFF
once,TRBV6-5,CASTVFGAGANVLTF
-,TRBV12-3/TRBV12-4,CASSSGAEAFF
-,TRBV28,CASSLWRGAGANVLTF
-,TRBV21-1,CASSKAHEAPGGNQPQHF
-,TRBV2,CASSGGVAGNTIYF
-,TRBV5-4,CASSTTGVVGTGELFF
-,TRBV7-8,CASRGASYNEQFF
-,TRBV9,CASSGTGGYNSPLHF
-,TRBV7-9,CASSLLPEAFF
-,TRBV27,CASSLGMGGTEAFF
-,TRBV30,CAWWGQNTGELFF
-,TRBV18,CASSPLGGGTYNEQFF
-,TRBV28,CASSASGHSNTEAFF
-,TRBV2,CASSPTGLGNEKLFF
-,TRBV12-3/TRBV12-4,CASTPRNEQFF
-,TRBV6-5,CASRLDRGLGQFF
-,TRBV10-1,CASSETGLTYEQYF
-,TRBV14,CASSHSQVPSTDTQYF
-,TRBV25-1,CASSKGQATITDTQYF
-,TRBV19,CASSNPSAGGLIDEQFF
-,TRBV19,CASSMAGGAYEQYF
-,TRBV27,CASSPTGGRGTDTQYF
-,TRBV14,CASSLRTGRNTEAFF
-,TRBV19,CATADRDRSYGYTF
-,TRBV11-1,CASSLGAGGTDTQYF
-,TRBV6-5,CASSPGQGDYGYTF
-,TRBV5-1,CASSLGTLNTGELFF
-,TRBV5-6,CASSPPRGRGKNIQYF
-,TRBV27,CASRLQGNTEAFF
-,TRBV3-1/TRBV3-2,CASSRNRGPNTEAFF
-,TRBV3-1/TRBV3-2,CASSQDSRGRGWMNTEAFF
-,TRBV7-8,CASTPPGRVGHTF
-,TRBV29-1,CSVDGGNTIYF
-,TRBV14,CASGGSYEQYF
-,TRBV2,CASSEDRGLSQPQHF
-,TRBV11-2,CASSPRTSGVSTDTQYF
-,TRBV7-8,CASSYIKNTEAFF
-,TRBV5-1,CASSPGLAGGSAYNEQFF
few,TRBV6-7,CASSALLIAGISTDTQYF
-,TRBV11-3,CASSAWDGHYEQYF
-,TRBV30,CAWSVDGDQPQHF
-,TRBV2,CASSGWQGYSANYGYTF
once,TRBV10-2,CASRDYTDTQYF
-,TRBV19,CASSPTGGDYEQYF
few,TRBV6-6,CASSPGQEVTQYF
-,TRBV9,CASSPIGWSHEQFF
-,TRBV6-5,CARSGTGWDTQYF
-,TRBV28,CASSSNRIRVGNSPLHF
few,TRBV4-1,CASSQGNQDTEAFF
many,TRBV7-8,CASSLGGGWGNEQFF
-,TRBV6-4,CASSSSGGADTQYF
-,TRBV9,CASSPLIGGRVYEQYF